This TCR beta chain was documented in a study of T cell responses to AZD1222 COVID-19 vaccine. The CDR3 has 16 amino acids. Germline CDR1 is LNHDA and CDR2 is SQIVND (reference sequence). With 1 base removed from V and 7 bases from J, the gap between germline ends came to 17 bases. Sequencing was performed with immunoSEQ multiplex PCR; in TCRdb, only in-frame clones are kept and a portion is missing. The sample lists roughly 72,000 clones, about 91% seen once, with approximately 11% in the top ten. As concerns this clone: The antigen is undetermined.

Findings and limits, study-wide: Donors in the cohort were predominantly white British and more often female, and clonal diversity was possibly underestimated.

This TCR was recovered from an adult who received the MenACWY meningococcal vaccine as a control. The chain employs TRBV19 and TRBJ2-1, with D perhaps matching TRBD2 (6 bases). The sample was peripheral blood, taken 28 days after the second dose of the MenACWY control vaccine. The CDR3 bases are TGTGCCAGTAGTATAGTAGGACGGGACTCTCAGAATGAGCAGTTCTTC. The encoded protein is CASSIVGRDSQNEQFF.